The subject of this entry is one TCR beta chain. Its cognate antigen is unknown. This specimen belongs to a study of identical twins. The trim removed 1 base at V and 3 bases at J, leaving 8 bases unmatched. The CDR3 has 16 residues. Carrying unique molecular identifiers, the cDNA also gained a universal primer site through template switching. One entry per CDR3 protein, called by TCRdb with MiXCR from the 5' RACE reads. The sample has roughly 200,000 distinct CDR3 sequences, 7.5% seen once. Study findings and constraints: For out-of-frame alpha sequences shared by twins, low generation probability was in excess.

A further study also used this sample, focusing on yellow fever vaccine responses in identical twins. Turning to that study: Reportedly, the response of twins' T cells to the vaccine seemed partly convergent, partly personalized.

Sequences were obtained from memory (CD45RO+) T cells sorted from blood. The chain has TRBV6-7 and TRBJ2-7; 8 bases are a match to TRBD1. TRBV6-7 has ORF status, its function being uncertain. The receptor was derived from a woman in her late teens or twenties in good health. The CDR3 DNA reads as TGTGCCAGCAGTTACTTTAGGACAGGGCAAGGCTACGAGCAGTACTTC. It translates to CASSYFRTGQGYEQYF.